These 31 T cell receptor beta chains were sequenced from one sample in a study of T cells in Graves' hyperthyroidism and ophthalmopathy. There were TCR beta CDR3 regions amplified from RNA transcripts. The TCR CDR3 first-round RT-PCR relied on the HTBI primer set. TCRdb passed the multiplex PCR reads through MiXCR, listing each CDR3 protein once. Here the sample spans around 540,000 distinct CDR3 sequences, around 45% being singletons. The sequencing sample was made of peripheral blood or thyroid tissue (not recorded which). The origin of the receptors is a woman aged 18-30 years with Graves' hyperthyroidism.

The chain couples TRBV20-1 to TRBJ2-3; TRBD1 matches 9 bases. CDR3 length: 14 amino acids. The J segment lost 5 bases and the V segment lost 7 bases, leaving 10 bases of the junction unmatched. Germline CDR1 DFQATT, CDR2 SNEGSKA (reference sequence). Here the CDR3 reads CSEAGQGLIDTQYF. CDR3 DNA: TGCAGTGAAGCTGGACAGGGGTTGATAGATACGCAGTATTTT.

The rearrangement joins TRBV25-1 to TRBJ1-2; no clear D gene. The ends were cut back, 2 bases at V and 6 bases at J, with 13 bases in the middle. The CDR3 loop spans 14 amino acids. Germline V CDR1 and CDR2: MGHDK, SYGVNS. The DNA for the CDR3 is TGTGCCAGCAGTGAAAGGGTGGCCACCGATGGCTACACCTTC. Its protein product is CASSERVATDGYTF.

This clonotype has a single count. V is TRBV29-1 and J is TRBJ1-2; no reliable D call. Germline CDR1 is SQVTM and CDR2 is ANQGSEA. The CDR3 length is 11 residues. V was clipped by 6 bases and J by 4 bases, with 9 bases between them. This CDR3 reads CSVTATYGYTF. The CDR3, as DNA: TGCAGCGTGACGGCTACCTATGGCTACACCTTC.

This clonotype was counted between two and nine times. The chain has TRBV9 and TRBJ1-2; the D gene is possibly TRBD1 (5 bases). Germline V CDR1 and CDR2: SGDLS, YYNGEE. This CDR3 is built from 18 residues. V was trimmed by 5 bases and J by 2 bases, leaving 25 bases between them. DNA of the CDR3: TGTGCCAGCAGTTTAGCTCTTCGGAGGTTGGGGCAGAACTATGGCTACACCTTC. This codes for CASSLALRRLGQNYGYTF.

This clonotype was picked up a small number of times. J is TRBJ2-3 and V is TRBV10-3, with D hard to call. The CDR3 is 13 residues long. Germline CDR1 is ENHRY and CDR2 is SYGVKD. Trimming took off 3 bases at V and 2 bases at J, with 6 bases between the two ends. For the CDR3, the DNA is TGTGCCATCAGTGATCGCGACACAGATACGCAGTATTTT. Its translation is CAISDRDTDTQYF.

The chain recombines TRBV5-5 with TRBJ2-5, with 13 bases identical to TRBD2. CDR1 and CDR2 (germline): SGHKS, YYEKEE (reference sequence). The CDR3 is made up of 17 amino acids. V shed 4 bases and J 6 bases; nucleotides not matched to a gene: 12. CDR3 protein: CASSPAGLAGDVKTQYF. CDR3 coding DNA: TGTGCCAGCAGCCCTGCCGGACTAGCGGGAGATGTAAAGACCCAGTACTTC. Drawing the rest from reference TRBV5-5 and TRBJ2-5, the complete variable domain is DAGVTQSPTHLIKTRGQQVTLRCSPISGHKSVSWYQQVLGQGPQFIFQYYEKEERGRGNFPDRFSARQFPNYSSELNVNALLLGDSALYLCASSPAGLAGDVKTQYFGPGTRLLVL.

This chain uses TRBV24-1 with TRBJ1-1; D remains unclear. Germline V gene lookup returns CDR1 KGHDR and CDR2 SFDVKD. The CDR3 runs to 12 residues. Trimming cost V 11 bases and J 5 bases, with 14 bases left between them. CDR3 protein: CAKLRPGTEAFF. Here the CDR3 DNA reads TGTGCCAAACTCCGGCCAGGTACTGAAGCTTTCTTT.

In its sample, this clonotype was seen many times. V usage is TRBV15 and J usage is TRBJ1-3; 8 bases match TRBD1. The CDR3 runs 15 residues. Germline loops: CDR1 LNHNV, CDR2 YYDKDF (reference sequence). The ends lost 5 bases at V and 0 bases at J; junction bases unmatched: 3. DNA of the CDR3: TGTGCCACCAGCGGACAGGGAAACTCTGGAAACACCATATATTTT. Translated, it gives CATSGQGNSGNTIYF.

This clonotype was seen a few times. The V and J genes are TRBV9 and TRBJ2-2; D is undetermined. Germline V gives CDR1 SGDLS, CDR2 YYNGEE. CDR3 length: 13 residues. V was clipped by 3 bases and J by 1 base, with 4 bases between them. The CDR3 sequence: CASSDLNTGELFF. The CDR3 bases are TGTGCCAGCAGCGACCTGAACACCGGGGAGCTGTTTTTT.

This clonotype occurred a few times. J is TRBJ2-2 and V is TRBV15; 7 bases are a match to TRBD2. The CDR3 length is 17 residues. CDR1 is LNHNV and CDR2 is YYDKDF in the germline V gene (reference sequence). Germline trimming cut 7 bases from V and 6 bases from J; bases unmatched to any gene: 17. The CDR3 reads CATKFGGRAHDSGELFF. The CDR3 DNA follows: TGTGCCACCAAGTTCGGTGGGAGGGCGCACGATTCCGGGGAGCTGTTTTTT.

This clonotype was recorded a few times. The gene calls are TRBV11-2 and TRBJ1-5; TRBD1 is a possible D gene (5 bases). The CDR3 is 14 amino acids. The V end lost 0 bases, the J end lost 9 bases, and 12 bases lay between the germline ends. The germline CDR1 and CDR2 sequences are SGHAT and FQNNGV. CDR3 in amino acids: CASSLDGGKAPQHF. For the CDR3, the DNA is TGTGCCAGCAGCTTAGACGGGGGTAAGGCGCCCCAGCATTTT.

The V and J genes are TRBV7-2 and TRBJ1-2, with D uncertain. CDR1 and CDR2 from the germline V gene are SGHTA and FQGNSA. Between the trimmed V and J ends, which lost 5 bases and 4 bases, there was a span of 17 bases. The CDR3 totals 15 residues. CDR3 sequence reads: CASSQDLWGIYGYTF. The CDR3 nucleotides read TGTGCCAGCAGCCAAGATCTCTGGGGTATCTATGGCTACACCTTC.

This clonotype has at least ten counts. The V gene is TRBV19, the J gene TRBJ1-5; TRBD1 matches at 10 bases. CDR1 LNHDA and CDR2 SQIVND come from the germline V gene (reference sequence). V lost 5 bases and J lost 4; bases outside the gene matches: 5. This CDR3 has 15 residues. The CDR3 coding sequence is TGTGCCAGTAGTGGGACAGGGGCCCTTAATCAGCCCCAGCATTTT. Its translation is CASSGTGALNQPQHF.

This clonotype was counted at least ten times. The chain uses TRBV10-3 and TRBJ2-2, with D possibly being TRBD1 (6 bases). V dropped 4 bases and J dropped 1 base, with 13 bases sitting between them. Per the germline V gene, CDR1 is ENHRY and CDR2 is SYGVKD. This CDR3 region has 16 residues. In DNA form, the CDR3 reads TGTGCCATCAGTGGAGGACAGCCTGTGAACACCGGGGAGCTGTTTTTT. It encodes CAISGGQPVNTGELFF.

The chain joins TRBV20-1 to TRBJ2-2, with 9 positions matching TRBD2. The CDR3 is 14 amino acids. With 5 bases clipped from V and 3 bases from J, the junction kept 4 bases outside the gene matches. Germline-derived CDR1 and CDR2 are DFQATT and SNEGSKA (reference sequence). CDR3 loop: CSAERLADTGELFF. For the CDR3, the DNA is TGCAGTGCTGAGAGACTAGCGGACACCGGGGAGCTGTTTTTT.

The chain combines TRBV20-1 with TRBJ1-1; perhaps TRBD1 as D (5 bases). The CDR3 covers 10 residues. From germline, CDR1 is DFQATT and CDR2 SNEGSKA (reference sequence). The CDR3 DNA reads TGCAGCGGGGCAAGAACTGAAGCTTTCTTT. Its translation: CSGARTEAFF.

This clonotype occurred a few times. This chain connects TRBV7-2 to TRBJ2-7; D remains ambiguous. The CDR3 spans 14 residues. Germline CDR1 and CDR2: SGHTA and FQGNSA. Trimming took 2 bases from V and 3 from J, leaving 11 bases between them. CDR3 DNA: TGTGCCAGCAGCTTATTGGTAGTGGACTACGAGCAGTACTTC. It yields the protein CASSLLVVDYEQYF.

The gene calls are TRBV20-1 and TRBJ2-7; 9 nucleotides align to TRBD1. The CDR3 is made up of 13 amino acids. Germline CDR1 and CDR2: DFQATT and SNEGSKA (reference sequence). V dropped 3 bases and J dropped 6; count of bases not matched to a gene: 6. CDR3 residues: CSASRDRVGEQYF. The CDR3 bases are TGCAGTGCTAGCCGGGACAGGGTAGGCGAGCAGTACTTC.

This clonotype was recorded only once. This sequence joins TRBV24-1 and TRBJ2-5; D perhaps matches TRBD2 (5 bases). Looked up from germline, CDR1 is KGHDR and CDR2 is SFDVKD. This CDR3 is 14 amino acids long. The V gene lost 8 bases and the J gene lost 2 bases, with 14 bases spanning the gap. CDR3 residues: CATTDYRVQETQYF. CDR3 sequence (DNA): TGTGCCACCACCGACTACCGGGTACAAGAGACCCAGTACTTC.

This rearrangement joins TRBV24-1 to TRBJ2-3; 14 bases agree with TRBD2. The length of the CDR3 is 16 residues. Losses at the gene ends were 3 bases for V and 5 bases for J; bases not matched to a gene: 3. Germline CDR1 reads KGHDR; CDR2 reads SFDVKD. CDR3 residues: CATSDHGLAGGDTQYF. CDR3 bases: TGTGCCACCAGTGATCACGGACTAGCGGGAGGAGATACGCAGTATTTT.

Only a few counts were recorded for this clonotype. CDR3 bases: TGTGCCAGCAGTTTATCGGGGGGAGAGAATGAAAAACTGTTTTTT. Translation: CASSLSGGENEKLFF. The genes are TRBV12-3 or TRBV12-4 and TRBJ1-4; the D gene is possibly TRBD1 (5 bases). The CDR3 extends over 15 amino acids. V was shortened by 2 bases and J by 5 bases, with 12 bases between the two germline ends.

The gene calls are TRBV7-9 and TRBJ1-2, with D possibly matching TRBD1 (6 bases). V shed 6 bases and J shed 4 bases, with 15 bases lying between them. Per germline, CDR1 SEHNR and CDR2 FQNEAQ (reference sequence). The CDR3 contains 14 residues. The DNA of the CDR3 is TGTGCCAGCAGAGCTCCAGGACAGCCCTATGGCTACACCTTC. Protein sequence: CASRAPGQPYGYTF.

The CDR3 DNA is TGTGCCACCAGCAGAGACAGGGGGCAGGCTCAGCCCCAGCATTTT. Its translation is CATSRDRGQAQPQHF. V usage is TRBV15 and J usage is TRBJ1-5, with 8 bases identical to TRBD1. The CDR3 loop spans 15 amino acids. The germline gives CDR1 LNHNV, CDR2 YYDKDF (reference sequence). After removal of 0 bases from V and 6 bases from J, the junction contained 4 bases not matched to a gene.

This clonotype occurred many times. The V and J genes are TRBV2 and TRBJ1-5; the D is unclear. Trimming left V 3 bases short and J 5 bases short, with 11 bases between. This CDR3 has 14 amino acids. The V gene's germline CDR1 is SNHLY and CDR2 FYNNEI. CDR3 sequence: CASSEARRDQPQHF. The DNA for the CDR3 is TGTGCCAGCAGTGAGGCAAGGAGGGATCAGCCCCAGCATTTT.

The J gene is TRBJ2-5, the V gene TRBV20-1; tentative D call: TRBD1 (7 bases). The CDR3 consists of 12 residues. CDR1 is DFQATT and CDR2 is SNEGSKA in the germline V gene (reference sequence). The CDR3 nucleotides are TGCAGCCCCAGGGGGAGGAGGGAGACCCAGTACTTC. As protein: CSPRGRRETQYF.

This chain uses TRBV20-1 with TRBJ2-7; perhaps TRBD2 as D (5 bases). The CDR3 totals 13 residues. V lost 6 bases and J 0 bases, leaving 12 bases between the germline ends. Germline V gene data show CDR1 as DFQATT and CDR2 as SNEGSKA (reference sequence). CDR3 nucleotide sequence: TGCAGTGCGTCAGGTGGAGGCTCCTACGAGCAGTACTTC. It translates to CSASGGGSYEQYF.

The V call is TRBV20-1, the J call TRBJ2-7, with D perhaps assigned TRBD1 or TRBD2 (5 bases each). V was cut by 6 bases and J by 1 base, with 16 bases left in between. This CDR3 has 14 amino acids. Germline V lookup: CDR1 DFQATT, CDR2 SNEGSKA (reference sequence). CDR3: CSARDPSASYEQYF. CDR3 sequence (DNA): TGCAGTGCCCGGGACCCGTCGGCATCCTACGAGCAGTACTTC.

The chain uses TRBV11-1 and TRBJ2-5; D perhaps matches TRBD2 (6 bases). This CDR3 contains 15 residues. Trimming shortened V by 5 bases and J by 0 bases, and 13 bases separated the two germline ends. Germline assignment: CDR1 SGHAT and CDR2 FQDESV (reference sequence). Written as DNA, the CDR3 is TGTGCCAGCAGCCCGGGACTCCCGTACCAAGAGACCCAGTACTTC. Its translation is CASSPGLPYQETQYF.

The chain combines TRBV15 with TRBJ1-6; D unresolved. CDR1 is LNHNV and CDR2 is YYDKDF in the germline V gene (reference sequence). This CDR3 comprises 9 residues. V was shortened by 5 bases and J by 19 bases, with 9 bases between the two germline ends. CDR3 sequence (DNA): TGTGCCACCAGCCCCCCGGGACACTTT. Translation gives CATSPPGHF.

The gene calls are TRBV29-1 and TRBJ1-2; D ambiguous. From germline, CDR1 is SQVTM and CDR2 ANQGSEA. The CDR3 has 12 residues. V gave up 4 bases and J gave up 0 bases, with 6 bases separating them. The CDR3 nucleotides read TGCAGCGTTGTCGGGACTAACTATGGCTACACCTTC. Amino acids: CSVVGTNYGYTF.

The table lists this clonotype with many counts. The CDR3 loop is CASSHAVLLASEQYF. For the CDR3, the DNA is TGTGCCAGCAGCCACGCTGTCCTCTTGGCTTCCGAGCAGTACTTC. J is TRBJ2-7 and V is TRBV7-2; no reliable D call. Trimming removed 5 bases at V and 6 bases at J, with 20 bases between. Germline lookup yields CDR1 SGHTA and CDR2 FQGNSA. The CDR3 is 15 amino acids.